This paragraph covers one TCR beta chain sequence. CDR1 KGHSH and CDR2 LQKENI come from the germline V gene. V lost 4 bases and J lost 8, with 15 bases in between. CDR3 length equals 14 residues. Participant ages covered about 18 to 89 years across around 22 US areas. This specimen comes from a study of blood T cell repertoires in COVID-19. As for the study in general: Spain, Italy and the United States supplied samples that represented acute and convalescent COVID-19.

Study processing details: Estimates of nucleated cell counts were drawn from the amplification of reference gene primers. The table came from immunoSEQ multiplex PCR; TCRdb's copy has only in-frame clones and leaves some out. V and J calls and clone size are given by that table; D and trimming were obtained from the DNA. The sample consists of 200,000 to 250,000 clones, about four fifths of them appearing once. The source is a woman in her thirties or forties who had been exposed to COVID-19. The sequencing sample was made of PBMCs or T cells enriched from blood (not recorded which). The chain uses TRBV18 and TRBJ2-1, with a weak D call TRBD1 (6 bases). The CDR3 DNA reads as TGTGCCAGCTCACACTCAGGGGTCGGCGATGAGCAGTTCTTC. Translation gives CASSHSGVGDEQFF.